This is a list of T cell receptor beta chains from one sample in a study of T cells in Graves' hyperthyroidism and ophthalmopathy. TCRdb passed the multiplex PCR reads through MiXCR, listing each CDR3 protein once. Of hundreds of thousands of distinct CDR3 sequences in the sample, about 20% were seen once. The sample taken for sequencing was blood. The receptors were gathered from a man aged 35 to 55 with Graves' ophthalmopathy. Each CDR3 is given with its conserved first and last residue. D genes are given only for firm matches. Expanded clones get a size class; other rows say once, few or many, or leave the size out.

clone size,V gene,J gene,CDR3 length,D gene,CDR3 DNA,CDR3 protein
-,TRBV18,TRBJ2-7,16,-,TGTGCCAGCTCACCAGGGGGGGCTACCTTAGGGAACGAGCAGTACTTC,CASSPGGATLGNEQYF
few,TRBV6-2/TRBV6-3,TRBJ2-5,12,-,TGTGCCAGCAAGGAGTACCAAGAGACCCAGTACTTC,CASKEYQETQYF
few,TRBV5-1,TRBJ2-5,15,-,TGCGCCAGCCGACTAAGACAGCTAGGAGGAGAGACCCAGTACTTC,CASRLRQLGGETQYF
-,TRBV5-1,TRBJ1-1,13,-,TGCGCCAGCAGCTTGTACAGAGGAGGGTCCGATTTCTTT,CASSLYRGGSDFF
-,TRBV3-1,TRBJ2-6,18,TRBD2,TGTGCCAGCAGCCAAGTTCTAAGCGGGGAATTTGGGGCCAACGTCCTGACTTTC,CASSQVLSGEFGANVLTF
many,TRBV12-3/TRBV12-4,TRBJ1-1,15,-,TGTGCCAGCAGTCCGACAGGCCTGGTGAACACTGAAGCTTTCTTT,CASSPTGLVNTEAFF
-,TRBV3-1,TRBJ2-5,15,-,TGTGCCAGCAGCCAAGAACCAGGGAGCCAAGAGACCCAGTACTTC,CASSQEPGSQETQYF
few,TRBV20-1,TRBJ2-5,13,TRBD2,TGCAGTGCCTGCATAGCGGGAGTAGGGACCCAGTACTTC,CSACIAGVGTQYF
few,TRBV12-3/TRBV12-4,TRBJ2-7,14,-,TGTGCCAGCAGTTTAGTTCGTGGGCCCTACGAGCAGTACTTC,CASSLVRGPYEQYF
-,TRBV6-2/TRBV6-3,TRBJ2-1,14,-,TGTGCCAGCAGTCACAAATTAGGGGGCAATGAGCAGTTCTTC,CASSHKLGGNEQFF
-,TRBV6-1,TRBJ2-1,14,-,TGTGCCAGCACCGGACTACCCGCGGGCCTGGAGCAGTTCTTC,CASTGLPAGLEQFF
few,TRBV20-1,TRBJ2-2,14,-,TGCAGTGCTAGAGGAGGCAGAAACACCGGGGAGCTGTTTTTT,CSARGGRNTGELFF
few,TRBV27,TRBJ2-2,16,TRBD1,TGTGCCAGCAGCCCGACAGGGCTCCTGAACACCGGGGAGCTGTTTTTT,CASSPTGLLNTGELFF
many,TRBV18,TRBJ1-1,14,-,TGTGCCAGCCCACGGAGGCAGGAGGAGGCTGAAGCTTTCTTT,CASPRRQEEAEAFF
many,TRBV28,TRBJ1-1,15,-,TGTGCCAGCAGTCCGAACCAGGGTGTCTACACTGAAGCTTTCTTT,CASSPNQGVYTEAFF
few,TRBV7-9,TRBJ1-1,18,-,TGTGCCAGCAGCTTCATTCCGGGCCCTAAAGGGGGGGACACTGAAGCTTTCTTT,CASSFIPGPKGGDTEAFF
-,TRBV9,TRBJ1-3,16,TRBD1,TGTGCCAGCAGCGAAGGGACAGGCGACGGAGGAAACACCATATATTTT,CASSEGTGDGGNTIYF